The 17 T cell receptor beta chains given below trace back to one sample, sequenced in a study of cytomegalovirus exposure and HLA in healthy donors. Primers for the PCR totalled 60 Vbeta and 13 Jbeta. The table came from immunoSEQ multiplex PCR; TCRdb's copy has only in-frame clones and leaves some out. The table shows 150,000 to 200,000 clones, with roughly 77% occurring only once. What was sequenced was PBMCs. Receptors were obtained from a woman in her forties or fifties in good health and CMV-seronegative.

The V gene is TRBV7-3, the J gene TRBJ2-3; 9 positions match TRBD2. This CDR3 has 15 residues. Germline lookup yields CDR1 SGHTA and CDR2 FQGTGA. Unmatched junction bases numbered 6, after V lost 5 bases and J lost 3 bases. The CDR3 reads CASSHGRGGTDTQYF. DNA for the CDR3: TGTGCCAGCAGCCATGGGCGGGGGGGTACAGATACGCAGTATTTT.

This clone was counted a few times. J is TRBJ2-5 and V is TRBV11-3; D call uncertain. Germline lookup yields CDR1 SGHNT and CDR2 YENEEA. The CDR3 is made up of 12 amino acids. Trimming removed 0 bases from V and 11 bases from J, with 10 bases in between. CDR3 bases: TGTGCCAGCAGCTTAGACGAGAGGCAGCAGTACTTC. This codes for CASSLDERQQYF.

The rearrangement joins TRBV27 to TRBJ2-1; a weak D match, TRBD1 (5 bases). Germline CDR1 and CDR2: MNHEY and SMNVEV (reference sequence). Trimming pared 6 bases from V and 0 bases from J, leaving 18 bases between. The CDR3 extends over 17 amino acids. The CDR3 nucleotides read TGTGCCAGCAGCTCTATTCAAGGGGATATCTCCTACAATGAGCAGTTCTTC. It encodes CASSSIQGDISYNEQFF.

This sequence joins TRBV23-1 and TRBJ1-2; 9 bases align to TRBD1. TRBV23-1 belongs to the ORF category, with a function that is uncertain. The CDR3 loop spans 14 amino acids. The V and J ends lost 6 bases and 7 bases, in that order; junction bases with no gene match: 9. The CDR3 DNA sequence: TGCGCCAGCAGCGGGGACAGGGTGGGTGGTGGCTACACCTTC. Translating it yields CASSGDRVGGGYTF.

The genes are TRBV7-9 and TRBJ1-2; D is uncertain. V lost 0 bases, J lost 8 bases, and 7 bases lay in between. The germline V gene has CDR1 SEHNR and CDR2 FQNEAQ (reference sequence). This CDR3 comprises 12 residues. The CDR3 sequence is CASSLALEGYTF. The CDR3 region has the DNA TGTGCCAGCAGCTTAGCCCTTGAGGGCTACACCTTC.

This clone was seen a few times. This sequence joins TRBV27 and TRBJ1-5, with 8 bases lining up with TRBD1. CDR1 is MNHEY, CDR2 SMNVEV, per germline (reference sequence). Trimming removed 5 bases from V and 6 bases from J; junction bases left unmatched: 9. The CDR3 consists of 15 residues. CDR3 coding DNA: TGTGCCAGCAGTGCCCTGCAGGGGGCGGGTCAGCCCCAGCATTTT. Its translation: CASSALQGAGQPQHF.

The chain combines TRBV11-2 with TRBJ1-2; 7 nucleotides line up with TRBD1. From germline, CDR1 is SGHAT and CDR2 FQNNGV. Trimming at V came to 4 bases and at J to 5 bases, leaving 10 bases not matched to a gene. CDR3 length: 15 residues. CDR3 loop: CASSSPDTGDYGYTF. The DNA of the CDR3 is TGTGCCAGCAGCTCACCTGACACAGGGGATTATGGCTACACCTTC.

This rearrangement joins TRBV7-9 to TRBJ1-1; the D is unclear. The CDR3 runs 14 residues. The ends were cut back, 7 bases at V and 7 bases at J, with 19 bases in the middle. From germline, CDR1 is SEHNR and CDR2 FQNEAQ (reference sequence). CDR3 loop: CASTSLTGLSEAFF. The CDR3 DNA reads as TGTGCCAGCACTTCTCTGACGGGGTTGAGTGAAGCTTTCTTT. Using reference TRBV7-9 and TRBJ1-1 for the parts outside the CDR3, the full variable domain is DTGVSQNPRHKITKRGQNVTFRCDPISEHNRLYWYRQTLGQGPEFLTYFQNEAQLEKSRLLSDRFSAERPKGSFSTLEIQRTEQGDSAMYLCASTSLTGLSEAFFGQGTRLTVV.

In its sample, this clone was seen a few times. The chain carries TRBV7-3 and TRBJ2-5; tentatively, D is TRBD2 (5 bases). Germline lookup yields CDR1 SGHTA and CDR2 FQGTGA. V dropped 5 bases and J dropped 5 bases, with 9 bases sitting between them. This CDR3 comprises 12 residues. The CDR3 reads CASSATGETQYF. Here the CDR3 DNA reads TGTGCCAGCAGCGCTACGGGGGAGACCCAGTACTTC.

The chain couples TRBV5-6 to TRBJ1-2; tentative D call: TRBD1 (6 bases). The CDR3 extends over 14 amino acids. V dropped 3 bases and J dropped 2 bases, with 11 bases sitting between them. Germline CDR1 reads SGHDT; CDR2 reads YYEEEE. CDR3 protein: CASSSGGANYGYTF. The DNA of the CDR3 is TGTGCCAGCAGCTCGGGGGGCGCGAACTATGGCTACACCTTC.

This clone showed up just once. The V and J genes are TRBV7-2 and TRBJ2-1; 9 nucleotides agree with TRBD1. With V trimmed by 7 bases and J by 0 bases, 4 bases remained unmatched. Germline lookup yields CDR1 SGHTA and CDR2 FQGNSA. This CDR3 is 15 amino acids long. The CDR3 DNA is TGTGCCAGCAAAAGGGACAGGGACTCCTACAATGAGCAGTTCTTC. Translation: CASKRDRDSYNEQFF.

V usage is TRBV6-6 and J usage is TRBJ1-6, with 9 nucleotides matching TRBD1. CDR1 and CDR2 (germline): MNHNY, SVGAGI (reference sequence). This CDR3 is 15 amino acids long. J gave up 10 bases and V 2 bases, and 6 bases lay outside the gene matches. The CDR3 spells CASSYIGTGQSPLHF. In DNA, the CDR3 is TGTGCCAGCAGTTACATAGGGACAGGGCAATCACCCCTCCACTTT.

This clone was found a few times. The V gene is TRBV28, the J gene TRBJ1-4; unclear D gene. The CDR3 sequence is 13 residues long. In germline, CDR1 is MDHEN, CDR2 SYDVKM. Trimming left V 3 bases short and J 8 bases short, with 10 bases between. CDR3 nucleotide sequence: TGTGCCAGCAGTTTTCATGGGGAGGAAAAACTGTTTTTT. It translates to CASSFHGEEKLFF.

This clone has only one observation. This sequence joins TRBV27 and TRBJ1-5; 9 bases align to TRBD1. Germline CDR1 is MNHEY and CDR2 is SMNVEV (reference sequence). The CDR3 extends over 15 amino acids. V trimming: 4 bases; J trimming: 1 base; junction bases outside the gene matches: 2. The CDR3 loop is CASSYRGLSNQPQHF. The CDR3, as DNA: TGTGCCAGCAGTTACAGGGGGCTGAGCAATCAGCCCCAGCATTTT.

CDR3 loop: CASSWGQGARTEAFF. DNA for the CDR3: TGTGCCAGCAGCTGGGGACAGGGGGCGCGAACTGAAGCTTTCTTT. The chain recombines TRBV5-4 with TRBJ1-1; 12 bases match TRBD1. The CDR3 contains 15 residues. Germline CDR1 is SGHNT and CDR2 is YYREEE (reference sequence). Losses at the gene ends were 3 bases for V and 5 bases for J; bases not matched to a gene: 5.

This chain links TRBV11-2 with TRBJ1-1, with a tentative D call TRBD1 (5 bases). The germline gives CDR1 SGHAT, CDR2 FQNNGV. Trimming stripped 4 bases from V and 9 bases from J, with 18 bases between. The CDR3 is 14 residues long. DNA of the CDR3: TGTGCCAGCAGCTCCCTGGGGGGGGGTCCCAAAGCTTTCTTT. Amino acids: CASSSLGGGPKAFF.

This clone appeared a single time. The chain links TRBV19 to TRBJ1-2; 7 bases agree with TRBD1. Germline CDR1 and CDR2: LNHDA and SQIVND (reference sequence). V lost 7 bases to trimming and J lost 8 bases; unmatched junction nucleotides: 13. The CDR3 totals 14 residues. The CDR3 nucleotides read TGTGCCAGTAACCCCACATCTTCAGGGGGAGGCTACACCTTC. Protein: CASNPTSSGGGYTF.